These 11 T cell receptor beta chains share one sample of origin, sequenced in a study of blood T cell repertoires in COVID-19. TCRdb's copy holds only in-frame clones and misses some; the assay was immunoSEQ multiplex PCR. In the table there are 70,000 to 100,000 clones, just over 85% of which are singletons. The sequenced sample consisted of peripheral blood. These receptors came from a woman in her seventies with acute or convalescent COVID-19.

This chain joins TRBV24-1 and TRBJ1-2; D might be TRBD1 (6 bases). Germline V gene sequence: CDR1 KGHDR, CDR2 SFDVKD. Trimming shortened V by 9 bases and J by 2 bases, and 21 bases separated the two germline ends. The length of the CDR3 is 16 residues. The DNA of the CDR3 is TGTGCCACCGCCTCTGCCGAGACAGGTCTCAACTATGGCTACACCTTC. It yields the protein CATASAETGLNYGYTF.

The chain uses TRBV5-1 and TRBJ1-1; the match to TRBD1 covers 7 bases. Germline-derived CDR1 and CDR2 are SGHRS and YFSETQ. The ends lost 3 bases at V and 4 bases at J; junction bases unmatched: 15. The CDR3 consists of 17 residues. The CDR3 here is CASSSTGLGTYGTEAFF. In DNA, the CDR3 is TGCGCCAGCAGCTCGACAGGGTTAGGCACGTATGGCACTGAAGCTTTCTTT. Supplemented by reference TRBV5-1 and TRBJ1-1, the full variable domain reads KAGVTQTPRYLIKTRGQQVTLSCSPISGHRSVSWYQQTPGQGLQFLFEYFSETQRNKGNFPGRFSGRQFSNSRSEMNVSTLELGDSALYLCASSSTGLGTYGTEAFFGQGTRLTVV.

This clone was recorded once. J is TRBJ2-1 and V is TRBV5-1, with TRBD1 as a possible D gene (7 bases). The length of the CDR3 is 16 residues. Trimming took 4 bases from V and 3 from J, leaving 17 bases between them. Germline loops: CDR1 SGHRS, CDR2 YFSETQ. Here the CDR3 reads CASSAGTGAGYNEQFF. The DNA of the CDR3 is TGCGCCAGCAGCGCGGGAACAGGGGCGGGCTACAATGAGCAGTTCTTC.

The chain carries TRBV3-1 (or the pseudogene TRBV3-2) and TRBJ2-5; 7 bases fit TRBD2. Germline V gene lookup returns CDR1 LGHDT and CDR2 YNNKEL (reference sequence). The junction had 12 bases not matched to a gene; V was cut back by 3 bases and J by 5 bases. The CDR3 totals 16 residues. CDR3 protein: CASSHQRGDEMETQYF. In nucleotides, the CDR3 is TGTGCCAGCAGCCACCAGCGGGGAGATGAAATGGAGACCCAGTACTTC.

This clone appeared a single time. V gene TRBV27 combines with J gene TRBJ1-5; unclear D gene. CDR1 is MNHEY, CDR2 SMNVEV, per germline (reference sequence). The CDR3 loop spans 14 amino acids. V dropped 2 bases and J dropped 0 bases, with 5 bases sitting between them. The CDR3 sequence is CASSLGSSNQPQHF. Here the CDR3 DNA reads TGTGCCAGCAGTTTAGGTAGTAGCAATCAGCCCCAGCATTTT.

The rearrangement uses TRBV2 and TRBJ1-6, with TRBD1 matching over 9 bases. Trimming cost V 3 bases and J 4 bases; bases outside gene matches: 10. The CDR3 runs 18 residues. Germline values: CDR1 SNHLY, CDR2 FYNNEI. Here the CDR3 DNA reads TGTGCCAGCAGTGATCCGGGACAGGGATCCCAGTATAATTCACCCCTCCACTTT. The encoded protein is CASSDPGQGSQYNSPLHF.

The chain employs TRBV19 and TRBJ1-1; D may be TRBD1 (5 bases). V was trimmed by 5 bases and J by 4 bases, leaving 8 bases between them. The germline gives CDR1 LNHDA, CDR2 SQIVND (reference sequence). The CDR3 runs 12 residues. The CDR3 protein is CASSWGGTEAFF. CDR3 in DNA: TGTGCCAGTAGTTGGGGGGGCACTGAAGCTTTCTTT.

J is TRBJ2-1 and V is TRBV6-1; D might be TRBD1 (5 bases). This CDR3 contains 18 residues. V lost 0 bases, J lost 3 bases, and 18 bases lay in between. In germline, CDR1 is MNHNS, CDR2 SASEGT. In DNA form, the CDR3 reads TGTGCCAGCAGTGAAGCTAGGGGCTACTCTACGAGCTACAATGAGCAGTTCTTC. It codes for CASSEARGYSTSYNEQFF.

The chain couples TRBV7-9 to TRBJ2-7; 10 positions match TRBD2. CDR3 length: 17 residues. Looked up from germline, CDR1 is SEHNR and CDR2 is FQNEAQ (reference sequence). After removal of 1 base from V and 2 bases from J, the junction contained 8 bases not matched to a gene. CDR3 coding DNA: TGTGCCAGCAGCTTAGTTTTGAGGACTAGCGGACCCTACGAGCAGTACTTC. Protein sequence: CASSLVLRTSGPYEQYF.

V and J are TRBV6-1 and TRBJ1-5; D may be TRBD1 (5 bases). V dropped 3 bases and J dropped 2 bases, with 11 bases sitting between them. In germline, CDR1 is MNHNS, CDR2 SASEGT. This CDR3 is 15 amino acids long. The CDR3 loop is CASSDSGSGNQPQHF. The CDR3 coding sequence is TGTGCCAGCAGTGATTCAGGGTCGGGCAATCAGCCCCAGCATTTT.

This clone was seen only once. A junction end diverges from the germline sequence, so it may reflect a read error. The CDR3 sequence is CASSFNANTGELFF. For the CDR3, the DNA is TGTGCTAGCAGCTTCAATGCGAACACCGGGGAGCTGTTTTTT. This chain joins TRBV7-7 and TRBJ2-2; D ambiguous. The CDR3 length is 14 residues. The germline V gene has CDR1 SSHAT and CDR2 FNYEAQ (reference sequence).